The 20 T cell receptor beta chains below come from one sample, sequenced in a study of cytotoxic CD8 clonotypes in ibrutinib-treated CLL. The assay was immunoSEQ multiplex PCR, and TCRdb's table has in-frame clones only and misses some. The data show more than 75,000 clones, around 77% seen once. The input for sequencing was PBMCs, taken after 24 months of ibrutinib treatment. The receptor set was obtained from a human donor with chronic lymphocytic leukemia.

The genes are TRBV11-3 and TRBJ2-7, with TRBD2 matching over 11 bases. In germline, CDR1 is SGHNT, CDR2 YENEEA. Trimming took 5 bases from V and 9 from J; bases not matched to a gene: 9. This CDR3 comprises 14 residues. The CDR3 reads CASSLALAGEGQYF. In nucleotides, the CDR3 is TGTGCCAGCAGCCTAGCACTAGCGGGAGAGGGGCAGTACTTC.

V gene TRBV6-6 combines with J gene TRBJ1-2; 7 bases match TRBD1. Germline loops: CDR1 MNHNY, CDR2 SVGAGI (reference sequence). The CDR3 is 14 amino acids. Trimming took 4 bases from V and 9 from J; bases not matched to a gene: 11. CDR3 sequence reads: CASSSVIRTGSYTF. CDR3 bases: TGTGCCAGCAGTTCCGTTATAAGGACAGGAAGCTACACCTTC.

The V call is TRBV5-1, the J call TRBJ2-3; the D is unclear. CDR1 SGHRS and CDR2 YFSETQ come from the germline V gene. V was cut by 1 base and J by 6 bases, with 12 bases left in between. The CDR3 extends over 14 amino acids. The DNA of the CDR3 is TGCGCCAGCAGCTTGTCGGCGACGCAGGATACGCAGTATTTT. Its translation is CASSLSATQDTQYF.

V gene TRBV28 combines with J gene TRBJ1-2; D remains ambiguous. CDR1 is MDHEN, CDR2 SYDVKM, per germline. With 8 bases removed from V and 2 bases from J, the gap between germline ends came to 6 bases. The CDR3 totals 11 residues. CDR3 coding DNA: TGTGCCAGCGTCGGGAACTATGGCTACACCTTC. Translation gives CASVGNYGYTF.

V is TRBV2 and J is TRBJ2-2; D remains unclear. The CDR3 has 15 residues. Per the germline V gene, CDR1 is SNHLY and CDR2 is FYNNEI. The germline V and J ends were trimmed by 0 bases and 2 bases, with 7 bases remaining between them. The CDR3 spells CASSEAAVNTGELFF. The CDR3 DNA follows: TGTGCCAGCAGTGAAGCAGCCGTTAACACCGGGGAGCTGTTTTTT. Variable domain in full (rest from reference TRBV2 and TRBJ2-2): EPEVTQTPSHQVTQMGQEVILRCVPISNHLYFYWYRQILGQKVEFLVSFYNNEISEKSEIFDDQFSVERPDGSNFTLKIRSTKLEDSAMYFCASSEAAVNTGELFFGEGSRLTVL.

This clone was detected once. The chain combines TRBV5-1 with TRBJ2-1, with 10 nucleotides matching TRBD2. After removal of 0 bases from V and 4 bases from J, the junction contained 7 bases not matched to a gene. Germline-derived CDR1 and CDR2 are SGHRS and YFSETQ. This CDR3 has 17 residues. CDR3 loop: CASSLGNLAGAYNEQFF. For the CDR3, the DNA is TGCGCCAGCAGCTTGGGCAATCTAGCGGGAGCTTACAATGAGCAGTTCTTC.

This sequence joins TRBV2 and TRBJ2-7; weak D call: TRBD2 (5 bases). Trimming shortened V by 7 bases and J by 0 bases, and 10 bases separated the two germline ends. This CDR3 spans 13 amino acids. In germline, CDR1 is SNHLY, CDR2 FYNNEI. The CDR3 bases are TGTGCCAGCAAAGGAGCGGACTCCTACGAGCAGTACTTC. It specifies CASKGADSYEQYF.

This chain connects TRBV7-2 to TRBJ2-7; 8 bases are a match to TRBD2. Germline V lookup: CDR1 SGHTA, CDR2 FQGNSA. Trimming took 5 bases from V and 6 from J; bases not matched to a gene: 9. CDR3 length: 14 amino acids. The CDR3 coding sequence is TGTGCCAGCAGCGTCCGGGAGGGGCCGGGCGAGCAGTACTTC. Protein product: CASSVREGPGEQYF.

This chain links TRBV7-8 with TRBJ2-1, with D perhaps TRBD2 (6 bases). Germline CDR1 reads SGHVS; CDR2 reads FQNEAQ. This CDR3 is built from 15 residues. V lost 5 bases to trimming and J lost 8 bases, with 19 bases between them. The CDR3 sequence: CASSAGTHLGDEQFF. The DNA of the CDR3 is TGTGCCAGCAGCGCCGGGACTCACTTGGGCGATGAGCAGTTCTTC.

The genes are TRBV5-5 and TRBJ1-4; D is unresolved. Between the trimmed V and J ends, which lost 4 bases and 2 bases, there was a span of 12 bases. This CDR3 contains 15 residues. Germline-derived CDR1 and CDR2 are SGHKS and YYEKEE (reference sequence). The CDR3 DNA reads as TGTGCCAGCAGCCCCGCCTCCTTGACTAATGAAAAACTGTTTTTT. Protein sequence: CASSPASLTNEKLFF.

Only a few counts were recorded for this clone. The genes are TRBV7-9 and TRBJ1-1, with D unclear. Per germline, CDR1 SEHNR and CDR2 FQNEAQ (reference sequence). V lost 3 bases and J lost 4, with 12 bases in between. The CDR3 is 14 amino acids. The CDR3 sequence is CASSFGVVGTEAFF. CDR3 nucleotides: TGTGCCAGCAGCTTCGGGGTAGTTGGCACTGAAGCTTTCTTT.

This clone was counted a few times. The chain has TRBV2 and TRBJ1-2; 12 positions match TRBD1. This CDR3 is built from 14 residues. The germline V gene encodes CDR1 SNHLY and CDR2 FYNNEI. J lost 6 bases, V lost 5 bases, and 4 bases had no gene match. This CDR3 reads CASSSGTGGDGYTF. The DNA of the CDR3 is TGTGCCAGCAGTTCCGGGACAGGGGGCGATGGCTACACCTTC.

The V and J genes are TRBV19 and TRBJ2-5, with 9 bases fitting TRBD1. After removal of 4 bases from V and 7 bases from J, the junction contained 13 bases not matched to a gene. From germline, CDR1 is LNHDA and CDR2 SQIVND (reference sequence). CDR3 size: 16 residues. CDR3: CASSTETGGGRGTQYF. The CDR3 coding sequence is TGTGCCAGTAGTACCGAGACAGGGGGAGGTCGTGGGACCCAGTACTTC.

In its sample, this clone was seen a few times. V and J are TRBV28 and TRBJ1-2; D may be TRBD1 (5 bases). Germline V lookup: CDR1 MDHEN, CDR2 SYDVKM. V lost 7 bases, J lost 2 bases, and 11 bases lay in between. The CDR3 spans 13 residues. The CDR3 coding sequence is TGTGCCAGCAAGACAGTTGCCAACTATGGCTACACCTTC. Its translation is CASKTVANYGYTF.

CDR3 protein: CASSGGQDSSYEQYF. CDR3 bases: TGTGCCAGCAGCGGGGGACAGGACTCCTCCTACGAGCAGTACTTC. The chain joins TRBV9 to TRBJ2-7, with TRBD1 matching 8 bases. The CDR3 is 15 residues long. CDR1 is SGDLS, CDR2 YYNGEE, per germline. The trim removed 3 bases at V and 0 bases at J, leaving 5 bases unmatched.

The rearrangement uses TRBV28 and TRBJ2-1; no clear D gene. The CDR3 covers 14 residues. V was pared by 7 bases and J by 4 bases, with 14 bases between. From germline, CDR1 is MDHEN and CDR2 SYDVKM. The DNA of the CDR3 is TGTGCCAGCACCCTTTCTCTAGTTTACAATGAGCAGTTCTTC. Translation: CASTLSLVYNEQFF.

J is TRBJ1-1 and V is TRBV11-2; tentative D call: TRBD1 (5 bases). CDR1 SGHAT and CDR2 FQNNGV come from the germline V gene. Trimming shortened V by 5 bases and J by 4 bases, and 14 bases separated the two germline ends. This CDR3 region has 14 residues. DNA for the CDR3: TGTGCCAGCAGCCCCAGGCCAGGGAGCACTGAAGCTTTCTTT. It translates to CASSPRPGSTEAFF.

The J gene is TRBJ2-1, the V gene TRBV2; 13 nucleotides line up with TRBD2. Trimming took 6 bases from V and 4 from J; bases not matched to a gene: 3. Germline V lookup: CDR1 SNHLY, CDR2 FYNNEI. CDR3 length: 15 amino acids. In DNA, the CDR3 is TGTGCCAGCAGCGGACTAGCGGGAGTTTACAATGAGCAGTTCTTC. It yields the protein CASSGLAGVYNEQFF. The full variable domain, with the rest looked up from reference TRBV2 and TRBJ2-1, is EPEVTQTPSHQVTQMGQEVILRCVPISNHLYFYWYRQILGQKVEFLVSFYNNEISEKSEIFDDQFSVERPDGSNFTLKIRSTKLEDSAMYFCASSGLAGVYNEQFFGPGTRLTVL.

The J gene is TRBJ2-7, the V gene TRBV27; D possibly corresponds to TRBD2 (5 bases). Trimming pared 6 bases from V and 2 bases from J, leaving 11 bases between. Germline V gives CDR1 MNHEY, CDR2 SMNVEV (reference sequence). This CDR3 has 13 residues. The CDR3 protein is CASSPGEAYEQYF. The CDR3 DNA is TGTGCCAGCAGCCCCGGGGAAGCCTACGAGCAGTACTTC.

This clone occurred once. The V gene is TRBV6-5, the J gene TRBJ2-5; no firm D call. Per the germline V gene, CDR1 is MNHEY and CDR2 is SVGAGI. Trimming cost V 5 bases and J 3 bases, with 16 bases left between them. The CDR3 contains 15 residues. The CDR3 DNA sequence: TGTGCCAGCAGTCCACGGTGGGGTCTTGAAGAGACCCAGTACTTC. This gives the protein CASSPRWGLEETQYF.